A selection of T cell receptor beta chains follows, all from one sample in a study of shared clonotypes between healthy human individuals. Sequenced by immunoSEQ multiplex PCR; TCRdb stores in-frame clones only, minus some. The data contain 850,000 to 1,200,000 clones, under 80% of them singletons. Material for sequencing was memory CD4+ T cells sorted from blood. The receptors here all came from a man younger than 30 in good health. The CDR3 runs from the conserved cysteine through the conserved F or W. The D gene is left open where the match is weak. The size field is filled for only some rows; it gives once, few, many or a size class.

D | J | V | size | CDR3 | DNA
TRBD1 | TRBJ1-5 | TRBV19 | once | CASSGTAPGNQPQHF | TGTGCCAGTAGCGGGACAGCACCTGGCAATCAGCCCCAGCATTTT
. | TRBJ1-2 | TRBV5-1 | . | CASSFDFTHNYGYTF | TGCGCCAGCAGCTTTGATTTTACACATAACTATGGCTACACCTTC
. | TRBJ2-5 | TRBV30 | . | CACRAVRLGQTQYF | TGTGCCTGCCGGGCGGTTCGACTCGGTCAGACCCAGTACTTC
TRBD1 | TRBJ2-7 | TRBV5-1 | . | CASSVRQGSEQYF | TGCGCCAGCAGCGTTCGACAGGGGTCCGAGCAGTACTTC
. | TRBJ2-7 | TRBV6-1 | few | CASSIGAEQYF | TGTGCCAGTAGCATTGGGGCCGAGCAGTACTTC
TRBD1 | TRBJ2-1 | TRBV9 | . | CASSPRQGAGDEQFF | TGTGCCAGCAGCCCGAGACAGGGGGCCGGCGATGAGCAGTTCTTC
. | TRBJ1-4 | TRBV9 | . | CASSLESRAAEKLFF | TGTGCCAGCAGCTTAGAAAGCAGGGCGGCGGAAAAACTGTTTTTT
. | TRBJ1-1 | TRBV20-1 | few | CSASYQVKAFF | TGCAGTGCTAGTTATCAGGTCAAAGCTTTCTTT
. | TRBJ2-2 | TRBV6-6 | . | CASSRLWGTGELFF | TGTGCCAGCAGCCGCCTATGGGGTACCGGGGAGCTGTTTTTT
. | TRBJ2-7 | TRBV18 | . | CASSPPSGVAGQISYEQYF | TGTGCCAGCTCACCACCTAGTGGGGTAGCGGGACAGATCTCCTACGAGCAGTACTTC
TRBD1 | TRBJ2-1 | TRBV5-4 | . | CASSARGGFDEQFF | TGTGCCAGCAGCGCGAGAGGGGGCTTCGATGAGCAGTTCTTC
TRBD2 | TRBJ2-1 | TRBV7-9 | . | CASSPAAGGYEQFF | TGTGCCAGCAGCCCGGCGGCGGGAGGGTATGAGCAGTTCTTC
. | TRBJ1-2 | TRBV10-2 | . | CASSPAGSGGYTF | TGCGCCAGCAGTCCAGCGGGGTCGGGCGGCTACACCTTC
TRBD2 | TRBJ2-1 | TRBV11-2 | . | CASSVGLARSYNEQFF | TGTGCCAGCAGCGTTGGACTAGCTCGTTCCTACAATGAGCAGTTCTTC
. | TRBJ1-1 | TRBV11-2 | . | CASTTHRGVGHTEAFF | TGTGCCAGCACCACTCACCGGGGGGTAGGGCACACTGAAGCTTTCTTT
. | TRBJ2-7 | TRBV13 | . | CASSLGQVRDEQYF | TGTGCCAGCAGCTTAGGACAGGTTCGTGACGAGCAGTACTTC
. | TRBJ2-1 | TRBV5-5 | few | CASSVLQTVNEQFF | TGTGCCAGCAGTGTCCTACAGACAGTGAATGAGCAGTTCTTC
. | TRBJ2-2 | TRBV5-4 | . | CASSLGLASTGELFF | TGTGCCAGCAGCTTGGGGCTAGCGTCCACCGGGGAGCTGTTTTTT
. | TRBJ2-3 | TRBV5-4 | . | CASEGGSSTDTQYF | TGTGCCAGCGAAGGCGGGTCAAGCACAGATACGCAGTATTTT
. | TRBJ1-4 | TRBV5-6 | . | CASSAGPSPRGEKLFF | TGTGCCAGCAGCGCCGGGCCCTCACCACGAGGTGAAAAACTGTTTTTT
. | TRBJ2-5 | TRBV28 | . | CASSLYRNSQETQYF | TGTGCCAGCAGTCTCTACAGGAACTCCCAAGAGACCCAGTACTTC
. | TRBJ1-4 | TRBV7-9 | . | CASSLAVSATNEKLFF | TGTGCCAGCAGCTTAGCGGTCTCAGCAACTAATGAAAAACTGTTTTTT
. | TRBJ2-3 | TRBV29-1 | . | CSVEVSGGSTDTQYF | TGCAGCGTTGAAGTTTCTGGGGGGAGCACAGATACGCAGTATTTT
TRBD2 | TRBJ2-2 | TRBV6-5 | once | CASGAAGVGTGELFF | TGTGCCAGCGGGGCAGCGGGGGTGGGCACCGGGGAGCTGTTTTTT
. | TRBJ1-1 | TRBV29-1 | . | CSVDGGTSAFF | TGCAGCGTTGATGGCGGGACTAGTGCTTTCTTT
. | TRBJ2-5 | TRBV6-1 | . | CASSGGLLQETQYF | TGTGCCAGCAGTGGTGGACTATTACAAGAGACCCAGTACTTC
. | TRBJ2-5 | TRBV19 | . | CASSIGGLKETQYF | TGTGCCAGTAGTATAGGGGGCTTAAAAGAGACCCAGTACTTC
. | TRBJ2-7 | TRBV2 | . | CASSELGQHYEQYF | TGTGCCAGCAGTGAACTTGGACAGCACTACGAGCAGTACTTC
TRBD2 | TRBJ2-3 | TRBV27 | . | CASSLSPPRIAGERDTQYF | TGTGCCAGCAGTTTATCGCCCCCTAGGATAGCGGGGGAGAGAGATACGCAGTATTTT
. | TRBJ2-7 | TRBV6-1 | . | CASSESLTSYEQYF | TGTGCCAGCAGTGAGTCGCTTACCTCCTACGAGCAGTACTTC
TRBD2 | TRBJ2-7 | TRBV7-2 | . | CASSSDSGRGHYEQYF | TGTGCCAGCAGCTCAGATAGCGGGAGGGGGCACTACGAGCAGTACTTC
. | TRBJ2-3 | TRBV10-1 | . | CASSARGSRDTQYF | TGCGCCAGCAGTGCTAGGGGTTCTCGGGATACGCAGTATTTT
. | TRBJ2-2 | TRBV6-1 | . | CASSDVFAGELFF | TGTGCCAGCAGTGATGTTTTCGCCGGGGAGCTGTTTTTT
. | TRBJ2-7 | TRBV6-5 | many | CASSRGRSSYEQYF | TGTGCCAGCAGTCGGGGGCGCAGCTCCTACGAGCAGTACTTC
. | TRBJ2-5 | TRBV18 | . | CASSPGQETQYF | TGTGCCAGCTCACCGGGTCAGGAGACCCAGTACTTC
. | TRBJ2-1 | TRBV11-1 | . | CASSLGPHWDEQFF | TGTGCCAGCAGCTTAGGACCCCATTGGGATGAGCAGTTCTTC
. | TRBJ2-3 | TRBV19 | . | CASSILDTQYF | TGTGCCAGTAGTATCTTAGATACGCAGTATTTT
TRBD1 | TRBJ1-4 | TRBV10-3 | once | CAISDRTGGEEKLFF | TGTGCCATCAGTGACCGGACAGGGGGAGAAGAAAAACTGTTTTTT
. | TRBJ2-5 | TRBV10-3 | . | CAISERGPGPETQYF | TGTGCCATCAGTGAGCGGGGGCCGGGCCCCGAGACCCAGTACTTC
. | TRBJ1-2 | TRBV27 | . | CASSFGTGRANYGYTF | TGTGCCAGCAGTTTCGGTACAGGGCGGGCTAACTATGGCTACACCTTC
. | TRBJ1-6 | TRBV19 | many | CASSPSSPSYNSPLHF | TGTGCCAGTAGTCCGTCGTCTCCCTCCTATAATTCACCCCTCCACTTT
. | TRBJ1-2 | TRBV5-1 | . | CASSLEPSGGGRRYGYTF | TGCGCCAGCAGCTTGGAACCTTCTGGTGGGGGGCGTCGGTATGGCTACACCTTC
TRBD1 | TRBJ1-1 | TRBV6-5 | . | CATGQGTFF | TGTGCCACCGGACAGGGTACTTTCTTT
. | TRBJ1-1 | TRBV2 | few | CASHTDRGVWTEAFF | TGTGCCAGCCACACCGATAGGGGGGTTTGGACTGAAGCTTTCTTT
. | TRBJ2-1 | TRBV5-1 | . | CASSSVRGAGGDEQFF | TGCGCCAGCAGCTCGGTACGGGGGGCCGGAGGGGATGAGCAGTTCTTC
TRBD2 | TRBJ2-7 | TRBV18 | once | CASSGTSGSSGEQYF | TGTGCCAGCTCAGGGACTAGCGGGAGTAGTGGGGAGCAGTACTTC
. | TRBJ1-5 | TRBV2 | . | CASSDVENQPQHF | TGTGCCAGCAGTGACGTGGAGAATCAGCCCCAGCATTTT
. | TRBJ2-7 | TRBV18 | . | CASSPLGTNEQYF | TGTGCCAGCTCACCATTGGGGACGAACGAGCAGTACTTC
. | TRBJ1-2 | TRBV2 | . | CASSGGHGNYGYTF | TGTGCCAGCAGTGGTGGGCATGGTAACTATGGCTACACCTTC
TRBD1 | TRBJ2-2 | TRBV5-1 | . | CASSSGQGAGGELFF | TGCGCCAGCAGCTCCGGACAGGGGGCCGGCGGGGAGCTGTTTTTT
TRBD2 | TRBJ2-7 | TRBV9 | . | CASSPRTSGYEQYF | TGTGCCAGCAGCCCCCGGACTAGCGGCTACGAGCAGTACTTC
. | TRBJ2-2 | TRBV6-5 | . | CASRSKNTGELFF | TGTGCCAGCAGAAGTAAAAACACCGGGGAGCTGTTTTTT
. | TRBJ1-5 | TRBV6-5 | few | CASSPYYNQPQHF | TGTGCCAGCAGTCCCTACTATAATCAGCCCCAGCATTTT
. | TRBJ1-4 | TRBV5-1 | . | CASSKGGTNEKLFF | TGCGCCAGCAGCAAGGGGGGGACTAATGAAAAACTGTTTTTT
. | TRBJ1-1 | TRBV5-4 | once | CASSLDRGRSTEAFF | TGTGCCAGCAGCTTGGATCGGGGGAGGTCCACTGAAGCTTTCTTT
. | TRBJ1-5 | TRBV5-5 | . | CASSRGSGNQPQHF | TGTGCCAGCAGCCGGGGGTCGGGCAATCAGCCCCAGCATTTT
. | TRBJ2-5 | TRBV30 | . | CAWSISGGRETQYF | TGTGCCTGGAGTATTAGTGGGGGGAGGGAGACCCAGTACTTC